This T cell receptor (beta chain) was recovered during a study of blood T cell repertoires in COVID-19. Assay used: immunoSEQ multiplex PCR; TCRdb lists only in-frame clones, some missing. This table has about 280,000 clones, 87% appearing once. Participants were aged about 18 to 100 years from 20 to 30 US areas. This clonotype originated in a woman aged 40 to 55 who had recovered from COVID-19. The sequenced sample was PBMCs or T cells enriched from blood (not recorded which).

Written as DNA, the CDR3 is TGCGCCAGCAGCTTTGACAGTTTAAACTATGGCTACACCTTC. This sequence encodes CASSFDSLNYGYTF. This chain uses TRBV5-1 with TRBJ1-2; the D gene is possibly TRBD1 (5 bases). CDR1 and CDR2 (germline): SGHRS, YFSETQ. Trimming shortened V by 2 bases and J by 2 bases, and 10 bases separated the two germline ends. The CDR3 covers 14 residues. Filled out from reference TRBV5-1 and TRBJ1-2, the complete variable domain reads KAGVTQTPRYLIKTRGQQVTLSCSPISGHRSVSWYQQTPGQGLQFLFEYFSETQRNKGNFPGRFSGRQFSNSRSEMNVSTLELGDSALYLCASSFDSLNYGYTFGSGTRLTVV.